This TCR beta chain was sequenced in a study of human T cells and chemical hapten exposure. Background on the study: A roughly 2 cm by roughly 2 cm inner upper arm patch received 2% DPC for sensitization. Study observations and caveats: Relative to controls, expanded TCRs formed significantly more large CDR3 similarity clusters.

The time point: patch test 1, 2 weeks after DPC sensitization. Noted treatment: therapeutic diphenylcyclopropenone sensitization with weekly scalp DPC. Researchers extracted total RNA from unfractionated whole blood. Original methodology: Samples had a median of 95,638 TCRs, ranging about 20,000 to 700,000. Using its own MiXCR run on the RACE reads, TCRdb lists one record per CDR3 protein. The V and J calls were not made by the authors but by TCRdb's processing. Of roughly 98,000 distinct CDR3 sequences in the sample, 9.5% to 15% were seen once. Regarding this clonotype: Its antigen is currently unknown.

The TCR sequence derives from a woman aged 40-49 years with alopecia areata. Some clones in this sample may be carry-over from other donors' samples. Here the sequenced sample was whole blood, taken in connection with sensitization to the hapten diphenylcyclopropenone (DPC).

For the CDR3, the DNA is TGTGCCAGCAGCTTACTGGGACAGGGGGCCTATTCCTACAATGAGCAGTTCTTC. Translating gives CASSLLGQGAYSYNEQFF. V and J are TRBV7-2 and TRBJ2-1; 12 bases map to TRBD1. The CDR3 has 18 amino acids. Germline CDR1 and CDR2: SGHTA and FQGNSA. With V trimmed by 2 bases and J by 1 base, 6 bases remained unmatched.